This T cell receptor (beta chain) comes out of a study of blood T cell repertoires in COVID-19. Assay: immunoSEQ multiplex PCR; the TCRdb copy retains only in-frame clones and omits some. The sample yields approximately 80,000 clones, roughly four fifths seen once. Germline CDR1 reads SGHRS; CDR2 reads YFSETQ. This CDR3 has 16 residues. The ends were cut back, 4 bases at V and 6 bases at J, with 19 bases in the middle. The sequence was collected from a man aged 55 to 70 with acute or convalescent COVID-19. The genes are TRBV5-1 and TRBJ2-2; D remains ambiguous. Material for sequencing was peripheral blood. CDR3 sequence: CASSPAPQVGAGELFF. The CDR3 nucleotides are TGCGCCAGCAGCCCAGCTCCCCAGGTTGGCGCCGGGGAGCTGTTTTTT.